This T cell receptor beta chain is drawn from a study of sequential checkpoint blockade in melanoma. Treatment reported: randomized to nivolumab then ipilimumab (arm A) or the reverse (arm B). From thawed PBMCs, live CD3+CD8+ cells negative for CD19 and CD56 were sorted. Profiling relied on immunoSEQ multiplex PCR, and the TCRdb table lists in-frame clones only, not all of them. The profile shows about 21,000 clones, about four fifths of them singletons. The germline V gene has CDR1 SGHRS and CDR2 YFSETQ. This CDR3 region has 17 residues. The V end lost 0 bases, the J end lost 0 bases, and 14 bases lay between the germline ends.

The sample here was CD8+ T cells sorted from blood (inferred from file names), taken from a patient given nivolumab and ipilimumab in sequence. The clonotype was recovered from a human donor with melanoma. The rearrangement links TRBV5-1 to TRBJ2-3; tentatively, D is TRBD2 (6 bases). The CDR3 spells CASSLDVVGGSTDTQYF. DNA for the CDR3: TGCGCCAGCAGCTTGGACGTCGTTGGAGGGAGCACAGATACGCAGTATTTT.